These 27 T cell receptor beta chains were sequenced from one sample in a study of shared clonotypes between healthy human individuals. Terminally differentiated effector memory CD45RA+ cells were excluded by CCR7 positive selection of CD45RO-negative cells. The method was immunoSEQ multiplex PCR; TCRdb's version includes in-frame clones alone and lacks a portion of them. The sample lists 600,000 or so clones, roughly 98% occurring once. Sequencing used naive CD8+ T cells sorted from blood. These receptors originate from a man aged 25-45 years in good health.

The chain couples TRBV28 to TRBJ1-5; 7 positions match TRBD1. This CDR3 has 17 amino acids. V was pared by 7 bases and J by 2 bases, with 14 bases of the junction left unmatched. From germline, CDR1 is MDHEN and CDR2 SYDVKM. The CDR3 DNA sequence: TGTGCCAGCAATTGGGACAGCCGATTTGGTGGCAATCAGCCCCAGCATTTT. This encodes CASNWDSRFGGNQPQHF.

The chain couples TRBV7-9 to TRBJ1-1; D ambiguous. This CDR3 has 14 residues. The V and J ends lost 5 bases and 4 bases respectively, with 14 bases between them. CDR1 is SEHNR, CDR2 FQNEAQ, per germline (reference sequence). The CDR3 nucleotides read TGTGCCAGCAGCCCCCCGCCGGGCGGCACTGAAGCTTTCTTT. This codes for CASSPPPGGTEAFF.

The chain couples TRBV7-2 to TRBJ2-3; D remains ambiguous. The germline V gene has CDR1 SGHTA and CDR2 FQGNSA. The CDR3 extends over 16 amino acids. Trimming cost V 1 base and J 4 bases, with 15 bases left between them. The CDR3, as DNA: TGTGCCAGCAGCTTAGGACCCCGAGGCGCGGCAGATACGCAGTATTTT. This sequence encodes CASSLGPRGAADTQYF.

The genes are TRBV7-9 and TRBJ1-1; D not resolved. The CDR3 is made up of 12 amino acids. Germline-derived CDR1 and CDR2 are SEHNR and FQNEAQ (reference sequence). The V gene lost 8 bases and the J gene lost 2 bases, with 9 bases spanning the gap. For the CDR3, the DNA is TGTGCCAGCGTTGGTGCCAACACTGAAGCTTTCTTT. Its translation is CASVGANTEAFF.

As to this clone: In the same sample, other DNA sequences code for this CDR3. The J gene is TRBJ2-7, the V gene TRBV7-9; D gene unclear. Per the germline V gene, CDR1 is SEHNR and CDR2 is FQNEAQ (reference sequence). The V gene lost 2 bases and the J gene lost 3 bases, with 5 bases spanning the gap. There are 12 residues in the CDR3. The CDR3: CASSLTSYEQYF. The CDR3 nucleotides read TGTGCCAGCAGCTTAACGAGCTACGAGCAGTACTTC.

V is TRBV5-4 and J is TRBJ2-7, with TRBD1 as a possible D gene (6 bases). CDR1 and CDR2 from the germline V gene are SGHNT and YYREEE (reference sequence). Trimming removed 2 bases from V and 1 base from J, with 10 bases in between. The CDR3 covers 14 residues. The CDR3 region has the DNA TGTGCCAGCAGCTTTTCGGACAGATCCTACGAGCAGTACTTC. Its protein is CASSFSDRSYEQYF.

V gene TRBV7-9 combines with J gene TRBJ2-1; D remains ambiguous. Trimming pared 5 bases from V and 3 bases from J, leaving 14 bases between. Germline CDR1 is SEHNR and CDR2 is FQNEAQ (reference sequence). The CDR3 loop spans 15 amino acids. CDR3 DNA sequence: TGTGCCAGCAGCGTGGACCGCCCTATCTACAATGAGCAGTTCTTC. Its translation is CASSVDRPIYNEQFF.

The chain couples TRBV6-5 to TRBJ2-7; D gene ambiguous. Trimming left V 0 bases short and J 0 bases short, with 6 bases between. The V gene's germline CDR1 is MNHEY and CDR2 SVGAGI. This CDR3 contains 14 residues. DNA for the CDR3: TGTGCCAGCAGTTACTCTGGGTACTCCTACGAGCAGTACTTC. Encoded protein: CASSYSGYSYEQYF.

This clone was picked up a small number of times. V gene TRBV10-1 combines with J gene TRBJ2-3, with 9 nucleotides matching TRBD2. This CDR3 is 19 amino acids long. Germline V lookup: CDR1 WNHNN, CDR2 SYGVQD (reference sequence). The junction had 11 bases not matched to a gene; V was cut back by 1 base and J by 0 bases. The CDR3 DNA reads TGCGCCAGCAGTGAGTTGAGTAGCGGGAGCGGTTGGAGCACAGATACGCAGTATTTT. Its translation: CASSELSSGSGWSTDTQYF.

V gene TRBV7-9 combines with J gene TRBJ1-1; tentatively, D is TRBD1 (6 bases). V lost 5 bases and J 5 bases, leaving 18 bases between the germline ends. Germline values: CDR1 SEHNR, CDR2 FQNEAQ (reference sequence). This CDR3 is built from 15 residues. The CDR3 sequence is CASSPPWGRLTEAFF. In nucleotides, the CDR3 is TGTGCCAGCAGCCCTCCGTGGGGGCGCTTAACTGAAGCTTTCTTT.

The CDR3 coding sequence is TGTGCCAGCAGCTTAGTATTAGCGGGGATCACAGATACGCAGTATTTT. Translated: CASSLVLAGITDTQYF. This rearrangement joins TRBV11-2 to TRBJ2-3; 8 bases match TRBD2. This CDR3 is built from 16 residues. V shed 1 base and J 2 bases; nucleotides not matched to a gene: 5. The V gene's germline CDR1 is SGHAT and CDR2 FQNNGV.

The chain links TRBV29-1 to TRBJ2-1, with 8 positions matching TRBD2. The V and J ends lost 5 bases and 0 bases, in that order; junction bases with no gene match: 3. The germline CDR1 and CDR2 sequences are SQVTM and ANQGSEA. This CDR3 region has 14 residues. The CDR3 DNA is TGCAGCGTTACTAGCGGAAGCTCCTACAATGAGCAGTTCTTC. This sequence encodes CSVTSGSSYNEQFF.

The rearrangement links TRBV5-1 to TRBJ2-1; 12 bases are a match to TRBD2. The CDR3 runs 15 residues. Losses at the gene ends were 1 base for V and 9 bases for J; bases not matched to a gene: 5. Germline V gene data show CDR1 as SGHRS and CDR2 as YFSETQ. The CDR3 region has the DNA TGCGCCAGCAGCTTGACTAGCGGGAGGTTTCCTGAGCAGTTCTTC. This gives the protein CASSLTSGRFPEQFF.

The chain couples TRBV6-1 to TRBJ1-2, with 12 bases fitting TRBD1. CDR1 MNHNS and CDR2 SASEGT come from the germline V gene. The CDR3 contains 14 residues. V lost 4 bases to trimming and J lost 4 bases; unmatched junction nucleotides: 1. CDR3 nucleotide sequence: TGTGCCAGCAGTGGGGGACAGGGGGCCTATGGCTACACCTTC. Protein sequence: CASSGGQGAYGYTF.

CDR3 nucleotide sequence: TGTGCCAGCGGAAGGGAGGGGGACAGCGAAGAGACCCAGTACTTC. Amino acids: CASGREGDSEETQYF. V usage is TRBV6-6 and J usage is TRBJ2-5, with D tentatively TRBD1 or TRBD2 (7 bases each). This CDR3 has 15 residues. V gave up 8 bases and J gave up 3 bases, with 19 bases separating them. Germline-derived CDR1 and CDR2 are MNHNY and SVGAGI (reference sequence).

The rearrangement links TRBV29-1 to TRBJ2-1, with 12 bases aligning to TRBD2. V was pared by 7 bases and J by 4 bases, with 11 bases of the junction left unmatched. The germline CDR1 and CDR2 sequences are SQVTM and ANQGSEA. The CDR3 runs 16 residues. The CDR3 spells CSAGLAGSPPYNEQFF. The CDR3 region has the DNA TGCAGCGCGGGACTAGCGGGTTCCCCCCCTTACAATGAGCAGTTCTTC.

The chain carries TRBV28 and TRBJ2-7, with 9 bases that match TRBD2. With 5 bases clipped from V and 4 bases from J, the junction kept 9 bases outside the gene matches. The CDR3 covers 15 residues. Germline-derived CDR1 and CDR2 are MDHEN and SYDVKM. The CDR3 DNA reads TGTGCCAGCAGTACGGGGCTAGCGGGATTATACGAGCAGTACTTC. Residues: CASSTGLAGLYEQYF.

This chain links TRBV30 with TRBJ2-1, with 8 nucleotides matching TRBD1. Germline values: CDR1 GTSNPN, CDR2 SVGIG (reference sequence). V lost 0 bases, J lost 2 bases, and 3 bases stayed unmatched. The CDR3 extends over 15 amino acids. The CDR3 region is CAWSVGQGTYNEQFF. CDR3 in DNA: TGTGCCTGGAGTGTAGGACAGGGTACCTACAATGAGCAGTTCTTC. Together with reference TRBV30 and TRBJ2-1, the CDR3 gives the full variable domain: SQTIHQWPATLVQPVGSPLSLECTVEGTSNPNLYWYRQAAGRGLQLLFYSVGIGQISSEVPQNLSASRPQDRQFILSSKKLLLSDSGFYLCAWSVGQGTYNEQFFGPGTRLTVL.

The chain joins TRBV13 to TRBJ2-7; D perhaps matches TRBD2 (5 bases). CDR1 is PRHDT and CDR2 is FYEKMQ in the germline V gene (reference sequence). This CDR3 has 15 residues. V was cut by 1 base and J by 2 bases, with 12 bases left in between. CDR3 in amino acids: CASSLAPGNTYEQYF. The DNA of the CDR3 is TGTGCCAGCAGCTTAGCCCCCGGGAACACCTACGAGCAGTACTTC. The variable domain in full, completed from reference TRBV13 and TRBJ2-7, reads AAGVIQSPRHLIKEKRETATLKCYPIPRHDTVYWYQQGPGQDPQFLISFYEKMQSDKGSIPDRFSAQQFSDYHSELNMSSLELGDSALYFCASSLAPGNTYEQYFGPGTRLTVT.

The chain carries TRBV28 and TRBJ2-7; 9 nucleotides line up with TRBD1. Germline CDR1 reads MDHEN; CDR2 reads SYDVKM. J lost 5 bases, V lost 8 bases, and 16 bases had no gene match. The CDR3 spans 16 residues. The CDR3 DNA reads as TGTGCCAGCGCCCGAGTAGCCGGGACAGGGAGAAACGAGCAGTACTTC. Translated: CASARVAGTGRNEQYF.

The DNA for the CDR3 is TGTGCCAGCGGAGGTGGTGGGAACACTGAAGCTTTCTTT. Its protein is CASGGGGNTEAFF. V and J are TRBV9 and TRBJ1-1; unclear D gene. V gave up 7 bases and J gave up 1 base, with 11 bases separating them. Germline V gene lookup returns CDR1 SGDLS and CDR2 YYNGEE. This CDR3 spans 13 amino acids.

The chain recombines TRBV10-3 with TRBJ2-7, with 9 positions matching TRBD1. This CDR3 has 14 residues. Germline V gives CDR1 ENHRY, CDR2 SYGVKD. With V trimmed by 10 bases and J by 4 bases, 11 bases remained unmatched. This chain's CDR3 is CATLYGTGRYEQYF. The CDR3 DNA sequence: TGTGCCACCCTTTATGGGACAGGGAGATACGAGCAGTACTTC.

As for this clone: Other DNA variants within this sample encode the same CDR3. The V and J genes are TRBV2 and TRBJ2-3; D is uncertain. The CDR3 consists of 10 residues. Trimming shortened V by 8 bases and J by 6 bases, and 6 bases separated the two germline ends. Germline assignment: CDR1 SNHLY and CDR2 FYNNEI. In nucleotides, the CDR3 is TGTGCCAGCTCGGGTGATACGCAGTATTTT. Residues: CASSGDTQYF.

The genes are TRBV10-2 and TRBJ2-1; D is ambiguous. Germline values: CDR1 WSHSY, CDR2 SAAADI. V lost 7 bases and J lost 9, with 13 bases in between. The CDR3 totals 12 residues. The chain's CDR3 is CASKTPASEQFF. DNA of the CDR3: TGCGCCAGCAAAACCCCTGCCAGTGAGCAGTTCTTC.

The CDR3 coding sequence is TGTGCCAGTAGTACCCTAACTCCGGGACAGAATCGCTATGGCTACACCTTC. This encodes CASSTLTPGQNRYGYTF. The rearrangement uses TRBV19 and TRBJ1-2; 7 nucleotides agree with TRBD1. This CDR3 is built from 17 residues. V dropped 4 bases and J dropped 4; count of bases not matched to a gene: 15. Per germline, CDR1 LNHDA and CDR2 SQIVND (reference sequence).

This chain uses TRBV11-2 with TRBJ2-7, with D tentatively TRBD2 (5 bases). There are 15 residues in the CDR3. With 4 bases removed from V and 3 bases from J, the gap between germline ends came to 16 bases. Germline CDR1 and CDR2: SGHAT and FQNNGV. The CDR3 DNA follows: TGTGCCAGCAGCTCCAGCGAGAGGGCCCTCTACGAGCAGTACTTC. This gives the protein CASSSSERALYEQYF.

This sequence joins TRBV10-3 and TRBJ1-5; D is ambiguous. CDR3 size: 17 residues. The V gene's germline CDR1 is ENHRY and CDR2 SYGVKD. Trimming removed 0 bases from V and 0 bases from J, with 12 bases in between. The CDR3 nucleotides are TGTGCCATCAGTGAGTCTTCTGGCCCGTATAGCAATCAGCCCCAGCATTTT. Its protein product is CAISESSGPYSNQPQHF.